These 21 T cell receptor beta chains were sequenced from one sample in a study of control samples from healthy donors and cancer patients. This table comes from immunoSEQ multiplex PCR, and its TCRdb copy is limited to in-frame clones, with some not included. The table includes about 49,000 clones, 86% detected once. The sample consisted of PBMCs. The source of these receptors is a woman between 45 and 60 years old with lung cancer.

With respect to this clone: The sample contains more than one DNA sequence encoding this CDR3. The rearrangement joins TRBV9 to TRBJ1-4; D is perhaps TRBD1 (5 bases). V was trimmed by 0 bases and J by 3 bases, leaving 6 bases between them. The CDR3 is 14 residues long. Per germline, CDR1 SGDLS and CDR2 YYNGEE. This chain's CDR3 is CASSVGGSNEKLFF. The CDR3 DNA follows: TGTGCCAGCAGCGTAGGGGGGTCTAATGAAAAACTGTTTTTT.

The chain is built from TRBV9 and TRBJ2-7, with TRBD1 matching over 9 bases. After removal of 0 bases from V and 5 bases from J, the junction contained 6 bases not matched to a gene. The CDR3 consists of 15 residues. Germline CDR1 SGDLS, CDR2 YYNGEE. CDR3 loop: CASSVATGGLDEQYF. As DNA, the CDR3 is TGTGCCAGCAGCGTAGCTACAGGGGGCTTGGACGAGCAGTACTTC.

The chain combines TRBV2 with TRBJ1-2; D ambiguous. The germline CDR1 and CDR2 sequences are SNHLY and FYNNEI. V shed 6 bases and J shed 4 bases, with 12 bases lying between them. The CDR3 has 13 amino acids. CDR3 in amino acids: CASSLRVVYGYTF. In DNA form, the CDR3 reads TGTGCCAGCAGCCTACGAGTGGTCTATGGCTACACCTTC.

CDR3 sequence (DNA): TGTGCCAGCAGCCTGGACACGTTTAATGAAAAACTGTTTTTT. This encodes CASSLDTFNEKLFF. This sequence joins TRBV7-2 and TRBJ1-4; TRBD1 might be the D (5 bases). Trimming took 5 bases from V and 4 from J, leaving 11 bases between them. Germline CDR1 SGHTA, CDR2 FQGNSA. This CDR3 contains 14 residues.

CDR3 sequence: CASRLTGYSSYEQYF. The CDR3 DNA follows: TGTGCCAGCAGGCTGACAGGTTATTCCTCCTACGAGCAGTACTTC. The chain has TRBV6-5 and TRBJ2-7; tentatively, D is TRBD1 (6 bases). Deletions cut 6 bases from V and 0 bases from J, with 15 bases between. The CDR3 has 15 amino acids. Germline V gene lookup returns CDR1 MNHEY and CDR2 SVGAGI.

The chain uses TRBV11-1 and TRBJ2-1, with D unresolved. V was clipped by 1 base and J by 0 bases, with 10 bases between them. The germline V gene encodes CDR1 SGHAT and CDR2 FQDESV (reference sequence). The CDR3 loop spans 16 amino acids. The CDR3: CASSLDPSSSYNEQFF. The DNA of the CDR3 is TGTGCCAGCAGCTTAGACCCCAGTAGCTCCTACAATGAGCAGTTCTTC.

This chain links TRBV14 with TRBJ1-2, with 9 bases aligning to TRBD1. The CDR3 consists of 15 residues. Germline V CDR1 and CDR2: SGHDN, FVKESK. V dropped 1 base and J dropped 3; count of bases not matched to a gene: 3. CDR3 DNA sequence: TGTGCCAGCAGCCAAGGGACAGGGGCTCACTATGGCTACACCTTC. Amino acid sequence: CASSQGTGAHYGYTF.

The V and J genes are TRBV29-1 and TRBJ1-2, with D tentatively TRBD1 (5 bases). The CDR3 is 12 residues long. Per the germline V gene, CDR1 is SQVTM and CDR2 is ANQGSEA. The V end was cut by 6 bases, the J end by 5 bases, with 13 bases between. In DNA form, the CDR3 reads TGCAGCGTCCAGGTGGGGGGTTATGGCTACACCTTC. This gives the protein CSVQVGGYGYTF.

The chain carries TRBV12-3 or TRBV12-4 and TRBJ2-3; D ambiguous. This CDR3 contains 13 residues. V lost 7 bases to trimming and J lost 2 bases, with 10 bases between them. The CDR3 coding sequence is TGTGCCAGCACGGTGGTCAACACAGATACGCAGTATTTT. Residues: CASTVVNTDTQYF.

The CDR3 reads CASSLQTNYGYTF. CDR3 DNA sequence: TGTGCCAGCAGTTTACAGACTAACTATGGCTACACCTTC. V is TRBV12-3 or TRBV12-4 and J is TRBJ1-2; D uncertain. Trimming shortened V by 2 bases and J by 0 bases, and 4 bases separated the two germline ends. This CDR3 comprises 13 residues.

The chain employs TRBV7-2 and TRBJ1-6; D is ambiguous. CDR1 SGHTA and CDR2 FQGNSA come from the germline V gene. The CDR3 runs to 14 residues. The V end was cut by 3 bases, the J end by 3 bases, with 6 bases between. The CDR3 region is CASSLTGYNSPLHF. CDR3 coding DNA: TGTGCCAGCAGCTTGACCGGCTATAATTCACCCCTCCACTTT.

The rearrangement links TRBV24-1 to TRBJ2-5; TRBD2 matches at 15 bases. The CDR3 sequence is 18 residues long. V was pared by 5 bases and J by 2 bases, with 8 bases of the junction left unmatched. Germline CDR1 KGHDR, CDR2 SFDVKD. DNA of the CDR3: TGTGCCACCAGTGGGACTAGCGGGGGGGCATGGGAACAAGAGACCCAGTACTTC. Its protein product is CATSGTSGGAWEQETQYF.

The V and J genes are TRBV10-3 and TRBJ1-4, with D possibly matching TRBD1 (5 bases). The V gene's germline CDR1 is ENHRY and CDR2 SYGVKD. The V gene lost 3 bases and the J gene lost 8 bases, with 13 bases spanning the gap. The CDR3 has 14 amino acids. The CDR3 spells CAISDGGRGEKLFF. The CDR3 coding sequence is TGTGCCATCAGTGATGGGGGAAGGGGCGAAAAACTGTTTTTT.

The chain's CDR3 is CASSVRDRDPYEQYF. CDR3 nucleotide sequence: TGTGCCAGCAGCGTTCGGGACAGGGACCCCTACGAGCAGTACTTC. The chain carries TRBV9 and TRBJ2-7, with TRBD1 matching 9 bases. This CDR3 region has 15 residues. With V trimmed by 2 bases and J by 2 bases, 5 bases remained unmatched. CDR1 is SGDLS, CDR2 YYNGEE, per germline.

The chain couples TRBV5-6 to TRBJ2-5, with no clear D. Germline V gives CDR1 SGHDT, CDR2 YYEEEE. The CDR3 has 14 residues. Trimming removed 2 bases at V and 1 base at J, with 9 bases between. CDR3 sequence reads: CASSFGIGQETQYF. For the CDR3, the DNA is TGTGCCAGCAGCTTCGGTATAGGCCAAGAGACCCAGTACTTC.

CDR3 sequence reads: CASSEPGQGGYTF. In DNA form, the CDR3 reads TGTGCCAGCAGCGAGCCGGGCCAAGGAGGCTACACCTTC. The chain joins TRBV7-3 to TRBJ1-2, with unresolved D. In germline, CDR1 is SGHTA, CDR2 FQGTGA. The V end was cut by 5 bases, the J end by 8 bases, with 15 bases between. This CDR3 is built from 13 residues.

The rearrangement joins TRBV2 to TRBJ1-5; a possible D gene is TRBD1 (5 bases). This CDR3 spans 14 amino acids. Trimming removed 2 bases from V and 6 bases from J, with 11 bases in between. Germline V gives CDR1 SNHLY, CDR2 FYNNEI. The CDR3 DNA sequence: TGTGCCAGCAGTGAACAGGGTATTATTCAGCCCCAGCATTTT. Translation gives CASSEQGIIQPQHF. The full variable domain, rest sourced from reference TRBV2 and TRBJ1-5, is EPEVTQTPSHQVTQMGQEVILRCVPISNHLYFYWYRQILGQKVEFLVSFYNNEISEKSEIFDDQFSVERPDGSNFTLKIRSTKLEDSAMYFCASSEQGIIQPQHFGDGTRLSIL.

V is TRBV7-8 and J is TRBJ1-1; D is unclear. The CDR3 runs 14 residues. Germline lookup yields CDR1 SGHVS and CDR2 FQNEAQ. Trimming removed 1 base at V and 8 bases at J, with 14 bases between. The CDR3 DNA sequence: TGTGCCAGCAGCTTAGGAATAAACCTAGGAGAAGCTTTCTTT. Protein product: CASSLGINLGEAFF.

The chain recombines TRBV27 with TRBJ2-7, with 9 bases that match TRBD1. Trimming took 3 bases from V and 2 from J; bases not matched to a gene: 2. Looked up from germline, CDR1 is MNHEY and CDR2 is SMNVEV (reference sequence). This CDR3 has 14 residues. CDR3 sequence (DNA): TGTGCCAGCAGTTTCGGACAGGGGCCCTACGAGCAGTACTTC. It codes for CASSFGQGPYEQYF.

The rearrangement uses TRBV6-1 and TRBJ1-2; TRBD1 agrees at 12 bases. Germline V gene sequence: CDR1 MNHNS, CDR2 SASEGT. V was clipped by 1 base and J by 10 bases; unmatched bases: 7. This CDR3 comprises 15 residues. CDR3 protein: CASSEGLGQGAFYTF. For the CDR3, the DNA is TGTGCCAGCAGTGAAGGATTGGGACAGGGGGCCTTCTACACCTTC.

This clone was found once. The rearrangement uses TRBV7-2 and TRBJ1-1, with 7 bases identical to TRBD1. This CDR3 has 14 amino acids. Unmatched junction bases numbered 5, after V lost 1 base and J lost 6 bases. CDR1 is SGHTA and CDR2 is FQGNSA in the germline V gene. CDR3 region: CASSLDRGGSEAFF. CDR3 nucleotides: TGTGCCAGCAGCTTAGACAGGGGAGGGTCTGAAGCTTTCTTT.